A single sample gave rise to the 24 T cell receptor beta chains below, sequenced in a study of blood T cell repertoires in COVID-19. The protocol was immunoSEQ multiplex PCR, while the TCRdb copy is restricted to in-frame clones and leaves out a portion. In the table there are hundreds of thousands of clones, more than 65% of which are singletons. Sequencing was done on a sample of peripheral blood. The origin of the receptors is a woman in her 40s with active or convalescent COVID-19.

In nucleotides, the CDR3 is TGTGCCAGCTCACCATCCCGGGAACACCCTGGCTACACCTTC. Translation gives CASSPSREHPGYTF. The J gene is TRBJ1-2, the V gene TRBV18; D uncertain. Looked up from germline, CDR1 is KGHSH and CDR2 is LQKENI. The CDR3 has 14 amino acids. The V end was cut by 2 bases, the J end by 7 bases, with 14 bases between.

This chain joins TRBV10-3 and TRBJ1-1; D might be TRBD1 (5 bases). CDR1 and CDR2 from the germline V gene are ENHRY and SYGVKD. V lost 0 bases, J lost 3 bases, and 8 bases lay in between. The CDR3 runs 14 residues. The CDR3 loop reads CAISESRGDTEAFF. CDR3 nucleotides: TGTGCCATCAGTGAGTCTCGGGGGGACACTGAAGCTTTCTTT.

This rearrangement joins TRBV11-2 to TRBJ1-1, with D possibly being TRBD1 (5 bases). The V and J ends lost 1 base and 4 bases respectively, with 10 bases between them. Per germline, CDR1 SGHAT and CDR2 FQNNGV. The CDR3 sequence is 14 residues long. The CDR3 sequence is CASSLVGQGTEAFF. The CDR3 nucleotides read TGTGCCAGCAGCTTAGTGGGCCAGGGCACTGAAGCTTTCTTT.

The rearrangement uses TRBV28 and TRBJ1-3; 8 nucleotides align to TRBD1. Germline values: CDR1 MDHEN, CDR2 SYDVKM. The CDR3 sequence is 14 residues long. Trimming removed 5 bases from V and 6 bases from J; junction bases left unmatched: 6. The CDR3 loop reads CASSDRGLQNTIYF. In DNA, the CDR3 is TGTGCCAGCAGTGACAGGGGCCTCCAAAACACCATATATTTT.

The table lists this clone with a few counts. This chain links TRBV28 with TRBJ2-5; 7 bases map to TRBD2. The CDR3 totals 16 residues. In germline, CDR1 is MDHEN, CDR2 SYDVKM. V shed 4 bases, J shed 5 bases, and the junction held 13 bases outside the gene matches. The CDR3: CASSSFQRGIEETQYF. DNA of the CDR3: TGTGCCAGCAGTTCGTTCCAGCGGGGAATTGAGGAGACCCAGTACTTC. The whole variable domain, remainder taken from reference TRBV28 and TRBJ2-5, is DVKVTQSSRYLVKRTGEKVFLECVQDMDHENMFWYRQDPGLGLRLIYFSYDVKMKEKGDIPEGYSVSREKKERFSLILESASTNQTSMYLCASSSFQRGIEETQYFGPGTRLLVL.

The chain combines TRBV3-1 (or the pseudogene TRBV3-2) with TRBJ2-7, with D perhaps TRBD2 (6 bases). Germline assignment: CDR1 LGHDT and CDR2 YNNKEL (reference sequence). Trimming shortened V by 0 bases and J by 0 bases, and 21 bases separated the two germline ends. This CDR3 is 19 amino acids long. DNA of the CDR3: TGTGCCAGCAGCCAAGATCGACCCGGGCGCGGGGCTAACTCCTACGAGCAGTACTTC. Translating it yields CASSQDRPGRGANSYEQYF.

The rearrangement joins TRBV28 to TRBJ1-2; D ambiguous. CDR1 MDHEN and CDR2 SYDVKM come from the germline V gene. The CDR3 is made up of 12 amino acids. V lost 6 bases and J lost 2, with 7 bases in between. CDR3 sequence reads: CASRGLNYGYTF. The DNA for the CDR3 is TGTGCCAGCAGGGGCCTGAACTATGGCTACACCTTC.

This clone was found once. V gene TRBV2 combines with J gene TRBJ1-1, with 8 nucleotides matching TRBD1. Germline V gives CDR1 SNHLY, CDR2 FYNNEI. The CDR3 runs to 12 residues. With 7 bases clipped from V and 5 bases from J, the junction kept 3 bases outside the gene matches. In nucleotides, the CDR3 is TGTGCCAGCAAACAGGGGGTGACTGAAGCTTTCTTT. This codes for CASKQGVTEAFF. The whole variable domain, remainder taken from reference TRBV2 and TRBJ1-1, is EPEVTQTPSHQVTQMGQEVILRCVPISNHLYFYWYRQILGQKVEFLVSFYNNEISEKSEIFDDQFSVERPDGSNFTLKIRSTKLEDSAMYFCASKQGVTEAFFGQGTRLTVV.

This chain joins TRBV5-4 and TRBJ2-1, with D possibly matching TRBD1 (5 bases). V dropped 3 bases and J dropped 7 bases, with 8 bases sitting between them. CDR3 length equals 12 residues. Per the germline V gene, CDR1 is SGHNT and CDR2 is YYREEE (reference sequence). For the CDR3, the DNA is TGTGCCAGCAGCTCCAGGGTGAATGAGCAGTTCTTC. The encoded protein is CASSSRVNEQFF.

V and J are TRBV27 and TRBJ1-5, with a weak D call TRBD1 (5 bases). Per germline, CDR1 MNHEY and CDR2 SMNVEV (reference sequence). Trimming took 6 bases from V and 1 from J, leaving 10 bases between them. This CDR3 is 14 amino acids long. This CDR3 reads CASSSDRSNQPQHF. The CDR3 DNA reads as TGTGCCAGCAGCTCCGACAGAAGCAATCAGCCCCAGCATTTT.

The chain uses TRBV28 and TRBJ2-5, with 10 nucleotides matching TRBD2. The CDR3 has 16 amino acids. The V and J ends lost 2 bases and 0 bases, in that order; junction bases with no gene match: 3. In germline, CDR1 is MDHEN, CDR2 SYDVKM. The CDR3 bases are TGTGCCAGCAGTTTACAGCGGGGGGGGTACCAAGAGACCCAGTACTTC. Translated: CASSLQRGGYQETQYF.

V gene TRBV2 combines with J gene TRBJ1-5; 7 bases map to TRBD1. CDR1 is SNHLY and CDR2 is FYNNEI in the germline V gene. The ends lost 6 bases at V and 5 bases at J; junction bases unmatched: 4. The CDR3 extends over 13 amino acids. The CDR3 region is CASSGQDHQPQHF. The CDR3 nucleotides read TGTGCCAGCAGCGGACAGGACCATCAGCCCCAGCATTTT. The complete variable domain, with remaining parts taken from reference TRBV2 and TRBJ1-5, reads EPEVTQTPSHQVTQMGQEVILRCVPISNHLYFYWYRQILGQKVEFLVSFYNNEISEKSEIFDDQFSVERPDGSNFTLKIRSTKLEDSAMYFCASSGQDHQPQHFGDGTRLSIL.

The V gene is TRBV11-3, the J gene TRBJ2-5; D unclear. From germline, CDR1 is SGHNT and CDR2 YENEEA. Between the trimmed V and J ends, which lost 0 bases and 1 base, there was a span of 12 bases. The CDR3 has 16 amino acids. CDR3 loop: CASSLEGANPQETQYF. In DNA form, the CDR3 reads TGTGCCAGCAGCTTAGAAGGAGCCAACCCCCAAGAGACCCAGTACTTC.

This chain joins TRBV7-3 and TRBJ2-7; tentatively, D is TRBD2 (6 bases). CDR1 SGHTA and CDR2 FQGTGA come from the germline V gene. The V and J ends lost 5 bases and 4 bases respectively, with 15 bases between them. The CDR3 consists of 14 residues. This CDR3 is CASSPQGGGYEQYF. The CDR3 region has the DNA TGTGCCAGCAGCCCCCAGGGAGGCGGATACGAGCAGTACTTC.

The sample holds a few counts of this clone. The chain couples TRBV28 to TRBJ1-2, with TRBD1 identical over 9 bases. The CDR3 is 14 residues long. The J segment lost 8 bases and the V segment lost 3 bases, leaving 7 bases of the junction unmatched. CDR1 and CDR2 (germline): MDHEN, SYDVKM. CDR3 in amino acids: CASSFRDRGRGYTF. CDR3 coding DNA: TGTGCCAGCAGTTTCCGTGACAGGGGGAGGGGCTACACCTTC.

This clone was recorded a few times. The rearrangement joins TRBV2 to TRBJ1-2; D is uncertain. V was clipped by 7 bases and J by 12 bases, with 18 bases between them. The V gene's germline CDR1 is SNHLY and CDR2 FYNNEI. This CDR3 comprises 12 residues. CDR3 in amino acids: CASKPQTSSDTF. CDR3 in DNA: TGTGCCAGCAAGCCACAAACTAGCTCGGACACCTTC.

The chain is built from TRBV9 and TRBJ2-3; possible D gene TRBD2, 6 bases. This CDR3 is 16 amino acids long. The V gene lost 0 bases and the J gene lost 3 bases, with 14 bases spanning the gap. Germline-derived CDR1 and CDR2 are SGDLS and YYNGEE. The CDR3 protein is CASSVGNVGGTDTQYF. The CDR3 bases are TGTGCCAGCAGCGTAGGGAATGTGGGGGGTACAGATACGCAGTATTTT.

In DNA, the CDR3 is TGTGCCAGCAAGAGAGTTAATGAAAAACTGTTTTTT. Its protein product is CASKRVNEKLFF. The chain has TRBV6-6 and TRBJ1-4, with D unclear. CDR1 MNHNY and CDR2 SVGAGI come from the germline V gene (reference sequence). The CDR3 consists of 12 residues. Trimming shortened V by 7 bases and J by 4 bases, and 7 bases separated the two germline ends.

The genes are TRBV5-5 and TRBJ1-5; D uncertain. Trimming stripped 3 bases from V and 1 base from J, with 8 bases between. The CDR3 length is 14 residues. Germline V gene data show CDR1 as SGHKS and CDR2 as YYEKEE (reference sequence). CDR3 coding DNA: TGTGCCAGCAGCTCTTCTACGAGCAATCAGCCCCAGCATTTT. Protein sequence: CASSSSTSNQPQHF.

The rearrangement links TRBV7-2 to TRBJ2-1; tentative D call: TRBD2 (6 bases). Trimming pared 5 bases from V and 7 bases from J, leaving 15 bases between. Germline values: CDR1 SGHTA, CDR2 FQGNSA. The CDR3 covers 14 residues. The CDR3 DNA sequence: TGTGCCAGCAGCCCCCGGCCTGGGAGGAATGAGCAGTTCTTC. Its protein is CASSPRPGRNEQFF. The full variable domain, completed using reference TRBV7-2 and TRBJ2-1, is GAGVSQSPSNKVTEKGKDVELRCDPISGHTALYWYRQSLGQGLEFLIYFQGNSAPDKSGLPSDRFSAERTGGSVSTLTIQRTQQEDSAVYLCASSPRPGRNEQFFGPGTRLTVL.

Here the CDR3 DNA reads TGTGCCAGCAGCAGACTAGCGGGGCGCAATGAGCAGTTCTTC. Amino acids: CASSRLAGRNEQFF. The chain couples TRBV5-5 to TRBJ2-1; 11 bases are a match to TRBD2. Trimming at V came to 4 bases and at J to 6 bases, leaving 3 bases not matched to a gene. This CDR3 comprises 14 residues. Germline CDR1 is SGHKS and CDR2 is YYEKEE (reference sequence).

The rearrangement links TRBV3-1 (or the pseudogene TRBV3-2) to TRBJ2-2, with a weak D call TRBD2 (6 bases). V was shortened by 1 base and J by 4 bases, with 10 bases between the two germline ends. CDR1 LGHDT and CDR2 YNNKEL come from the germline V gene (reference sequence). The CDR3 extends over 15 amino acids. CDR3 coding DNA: TGTGCCAGCAGCCAAGCCGGGACTGCCACCGGGGAGCTGTTTTTT. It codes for CASSQAGTATGELFF.

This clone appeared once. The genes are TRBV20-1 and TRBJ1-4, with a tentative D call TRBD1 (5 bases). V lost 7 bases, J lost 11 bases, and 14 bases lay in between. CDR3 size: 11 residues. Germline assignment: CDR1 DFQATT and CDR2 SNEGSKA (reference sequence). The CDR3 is CSVFVAGKLFF. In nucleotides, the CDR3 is TGCAGTGTCTTCGTGGCAGGGAAACTGTTTTTT.

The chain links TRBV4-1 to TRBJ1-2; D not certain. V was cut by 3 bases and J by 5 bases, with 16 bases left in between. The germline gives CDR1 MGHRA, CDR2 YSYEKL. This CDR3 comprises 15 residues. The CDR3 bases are TGCGCCAGCAGCCACCACGGAGGCGGACCTTATGGCTACACCTTC. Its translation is CASSHHGGGPYGYTF.